This T cell receptor (beta chain) comes out of a study of cytomegalovirus exposure and HLA in healthy donors. Study-level background: Sequencing of about 179 million T cells in an earlier analysis found 100 million to 140 million unique TCR beta sequences. General observations from the study: Sequencing depth across donors, presence/absence analyses assumed, was roughly uniform. It is likely that the observed cluster of highly shared sequence variants was a sequencing artifact.

This cohort consisted of healthy bone marrow donors. Primers included in the PCR were 60 Vbeta and 13 Jbeta primers. The data were produced by immunoSEQ multiplex PCR, yet TCRdb's version contains in-frame clones alone and is incomplete. The sample contains some 170,000 clones, about two thirds of which appear only once. A word on this clone: Antigen: not known.

The material sequenced was PBMCs. The receptor comes from a human donor in good health.

CDR3 in DNA: TGTGCCAGCAGCGCCCCTTTAAACAGGGGGCTGGCTTTCTTT. Protein: CASSAPLNRGLAFF. This chain uses TRBV5-6 with TRBJ1-1; TRBD1 aligns across 9 bases. Germline V gene data show CDR1 as SGHDT and CDR2 as YYEEEE. V lost 4 bases and J lost 11; bases outside the gene matches: 12. The CDR3 length is 14 residues. Drawing the rest from reference TRBV5-6 and TRBJ1-1, the complete variable domain is DAGVTQSPTHLIKTRGQQVTLRCSPKSGHDTVSWYQQALGQGPQFIFQYYEEEERQRGNFPDRFSGHQFPNYSSELNVNALLLGDSALYLCASSAPLNRGLAFFGQGTRLTVV.